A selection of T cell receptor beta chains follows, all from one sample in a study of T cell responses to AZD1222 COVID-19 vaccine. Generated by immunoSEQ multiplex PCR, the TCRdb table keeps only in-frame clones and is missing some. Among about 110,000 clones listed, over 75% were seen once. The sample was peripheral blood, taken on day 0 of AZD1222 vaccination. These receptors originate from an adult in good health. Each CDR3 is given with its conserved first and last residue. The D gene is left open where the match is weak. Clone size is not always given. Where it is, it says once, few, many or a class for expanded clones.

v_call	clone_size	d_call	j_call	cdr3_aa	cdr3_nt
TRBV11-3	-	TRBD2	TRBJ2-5	CASSLGPGGGQETQYF	TGTGCCAGCAGCTTAGGCCCCGGGGGGGGTCAAGAGACCCAGTACTTC
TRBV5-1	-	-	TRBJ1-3	CASSLERGSRTIYF	TGCGCCAGCAGCTTGGAACGTGGGTCCCGCACCATATATTTT
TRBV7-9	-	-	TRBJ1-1	CASSPEGRNTEAFF	TGTGCCAGCAGCCCCGAGGGCCGAAACACTGAAGCTTTCTTT
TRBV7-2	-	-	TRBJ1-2	CASSWGQGLGYTF	TGTGCCAGCAGTTGGGGCCAGGGGCTGGGCTACACCTTC
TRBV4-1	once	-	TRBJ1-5	CASSQGQGPPGQPQHF	TGCGCCAGCAGCCAAGGTCAGGGACCCCCCGGTCAGCCCCAGCATTTT
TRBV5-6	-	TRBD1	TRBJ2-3	CASSPSDRGRDTQYF	TGTGCCAGCAGCCCCTCGGACAGGGGAAGAGATACGCAGTATTTT
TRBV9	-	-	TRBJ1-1	CASSALRENTEAFF	TGTGCCAGCAGCGCCCTCAGGGAGAACACTGAAGCTTTCTTT
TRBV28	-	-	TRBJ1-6	CASSFEDSPLHF	TGTGCCAGCAGTTTTGAGGATTCACCCCTCCACTTT
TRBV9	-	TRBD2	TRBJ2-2	CASSEGLAELYELFF	TGTGCCAGCAGCGAGGGACTAGCGGAACTTTACGAGCTGTTTTTT
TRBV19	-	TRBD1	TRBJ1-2	CASLPGTGGNGYGYTF	TGTGCCAGCCTGCCCGGGACAGGGGGAAATGGGTATGGCTACACCTTC
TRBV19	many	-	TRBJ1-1	CASSSSTLQNTEAFF	TGTGCCAGTAGTTCCTCGACCCTCCAGAACACTGAAGCTTTCTTT
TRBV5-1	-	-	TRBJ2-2	CASSLEGGLTGELFF	TGCGCCAGCAGCTTGGAGGGGGGACTCACCGGGGAGCTGTTTTTT
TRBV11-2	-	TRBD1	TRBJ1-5	CASSPTGNNQPQHF	TGTGCCAGCAGCCCGACAGGGAACAATCAGCCCCAGCATTTT
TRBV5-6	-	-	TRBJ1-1	CASSPDGYSNTEAFF	TGTGCCAGCAGCCCAGACGGATACTCGAACACTGAAGCTTTCTTT
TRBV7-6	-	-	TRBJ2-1	CASSSTTVGHEQFF	TGTGCCAGCAGCTCCACTACAGTGGGCCATGAGCAGTTCTTC
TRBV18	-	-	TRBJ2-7	CASSPPGLSSSYEQYF	TGTGCCAGCTCACCACCGGGCTTATCGAGCTCCTACGAGCAGTACTTC
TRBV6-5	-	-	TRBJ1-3	CASTPTVTGNTIYF	TGTGCCAGCACCCCGACAGTAACTGGAAACACCATATATTTT
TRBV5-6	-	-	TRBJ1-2	CASSWGPRGGRGYTF	TGTGCCAGCAGCTGGGGACCCCGGGGGGGAAGAGGCTACACCTTC
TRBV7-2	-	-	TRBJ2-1	CASSPAFARGVYNEQFF	TGTGCCAGCAGCCCTGCCTTCGCCAGGGGCGTCTACAATGAGCAGTTCTTC
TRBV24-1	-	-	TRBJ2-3	CATSDRASSGTDTQYF	TGTGCCACCAGTGATCGGGCTAGTTCAGGCACAGATACGCAGTATTTT
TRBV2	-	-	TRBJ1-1	CASSEGLATTEAFF	TGTGCCAGCAGTGAAGGGCTGGCTACCACTGAAGCTTTCTTT
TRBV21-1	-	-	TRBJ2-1	CASTPRGAGGVGEQFF	TGTGCCAGCACGCCACGGGGAGCCGGGGGCGTGGGTGAGCAGTTCTTC
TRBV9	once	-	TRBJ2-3	CASSVTDTLDTQYF	TGTGCCAGCAGCGTAACAGACACGTTGGATACGCAGTATTTT
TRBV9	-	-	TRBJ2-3	CASSVGADTQYF	TGTGCCAGCAGCGTAGGGGCAGATACGCAGTATTTT
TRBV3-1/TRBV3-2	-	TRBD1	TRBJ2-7	CASSQPLGQFVGVEQYF	TGTGCCAGCAGCCAACCCCTGGGACAGTTTGTCGGGGTCGAGCAGTACTTC
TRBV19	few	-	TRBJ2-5	CASSIGQGRPQETQYF	TGTGCCAGTAGTATAGGTCAGGGGAGACCCCAAGAGACCCAGTACTTC
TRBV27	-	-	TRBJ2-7	CASSPLTALYEQYF	TGTGCCAGCAGTCCTTTGACAGCCCTCTACGAGCAGTACTTC
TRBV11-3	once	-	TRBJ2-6	CASSLGWSAGANVLTF	TGTGCCAGCAGCTTAGGTTGGAGTGCTGGGGCCAACGTCCTGACTTTC
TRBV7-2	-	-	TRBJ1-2	CASSPPGVRGDGYTF	TGTGCCAGCAGTCCCCCGGGGGTCCGGGGGGATGGCTACACCTTC
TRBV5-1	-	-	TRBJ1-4	CASSGGDSNEKLFF	TGCGCCAGCAGCGGAGGAGATTCTAATGAAAAACTGTTTTTT
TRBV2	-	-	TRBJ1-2	CASRRLDGYTF	TGTGCCAGCAGAAGATTGGATGGCTACACCTTC
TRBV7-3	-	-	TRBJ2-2	CASSPAAGTGELFF	TGTGCCAGCAGCCCAGCGGCGGGCACCGGGGAGCTGTTTTTT
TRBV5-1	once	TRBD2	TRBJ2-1	CASSLVSGYNNEQFF	TGCGCCAGCAGCTTGGTTAGCGGGTATAACAATGAGCAGTTCTTC
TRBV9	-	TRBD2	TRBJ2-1	CASSVRGGAGEQFF	TGTGCCAGCAGCGTACGCGGGGGGGCAGGTGAGCAGTTCTTC
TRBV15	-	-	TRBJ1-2	CATSRAPGEVSGYTF	TGTGCCACCAGCAGAGCCCCGGGGGAGGTGTCTGGCTACACCTTC
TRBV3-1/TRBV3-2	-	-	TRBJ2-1	CASSQDRAAVEGEQFF	TGTGCCAGCAGCCAAGATCGGGCGGCGGTTGAGGGTGAGCAGTTCTTC
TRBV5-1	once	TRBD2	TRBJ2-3	CAGRLAGGPTDTQYF	TGCGCCGGCCGACTAGCGGGAGGGCCCACAGATACGCAGTATTTT
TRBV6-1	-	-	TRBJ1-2	CASSEEGLGGYTF	TGTGCCAGCAGTGAAGAAGGGCTCGGTGGCTACACCTTC
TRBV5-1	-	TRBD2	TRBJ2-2	CASSLPSGGNTGELFF	TGCGCCAGCAGCCTTCCTAGCGGGGGGAACACCGGGGAGCTGTTTTTT
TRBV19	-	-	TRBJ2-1	CATSPLGSPYNEQFF	TGTGCCACCTCCCCGCTGGGTTCCCCCTACAATGAGCAGTTCTTC
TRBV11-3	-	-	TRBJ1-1	CASSLGWRVRGVLTEAFF	TGTGCCAGCAGCTTAGGATGGAGAGTCAGGGGAGTTCTCACTGAAGCTTTCTTT
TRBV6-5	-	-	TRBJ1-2	CASSWGRGDGYTF	TGTGCCAGCAGTTGGGGGCGCGGCGATGGCTACACCTTC
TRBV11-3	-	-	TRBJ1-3	CASSPGQGPGNTIYF	TGTGCCAGCAGCCCCGGGCAGGGCCCTGGAAACACCATATATTTT
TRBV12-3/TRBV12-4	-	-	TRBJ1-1	CASSFIGNTEAFF	TGTGCCAGCAGTTTTATAGGGAACACTGAAGCTTTCTTT
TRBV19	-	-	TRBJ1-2	CASSMGGPTPTALLNYGYTF	TGTGCCAGTAGTATGGGCGGGCCCACTCCGACAGCCCTCCTAAACTATGGCTACACCTTC
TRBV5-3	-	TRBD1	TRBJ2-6	CARRRFRDSRSIGANVLTF	TGTGCCAGAAGACGTTTCCGGGACAGCCGATCTATTGGGGCCAACGTCCTGACTTTC
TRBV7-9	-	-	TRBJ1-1	CASRDTEAFF	TGTGCCAGCAGGGACACTGAAGCTTTCTTT
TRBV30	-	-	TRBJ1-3	CAWSVSGGNTIYF	TGTGCCTGGAGTGTTTCAGGTGGAAACACCATATATTTT
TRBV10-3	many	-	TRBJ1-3	CAISESSGNTIYF	TGTGCCATCAGTGAGTCGAGTGGAAACACCATATATTTT
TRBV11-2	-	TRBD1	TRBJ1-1	CASSLGTGGTTEAFF	TGTGCCAGCAGCTTAGGGACAGGGGGCACCACTGAAGCTTTCTTT
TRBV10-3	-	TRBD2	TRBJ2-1	CAISGLAADEQFF	TGTGCCATCAGTGGACTAGCGGCCGATGAGCAGTTCTTC